This T cell receptor beta chain was retrieved from a study of blood T cell repertoires in COVID-19. Study-level background: There were acute and convalescent COVID-19 samples, and they came from the United States, Italy and Spain.

This CDR3 has 17 amino acids. V lost 4 bases and J lost 3; bases outside the gene matches: 9. CDR1 is KGHSH, CDR2 LQKENI, per germline. The data were produced by immunoSEQ multiplex PCR, yet TCRdb's version contains in-frame clones alone and is incomplete. In the table there are 160,000 or so clones, around 80% of which are singletons. The receptor was derived from a woman aged 45-59 years with acute or convalescent COVID-19. The sample taken for sequencing was peripheral blood. This sequence joins TRBV18 and TRBJ1-1, with 12 bases fitting TRBD1. The CDR3: CASSLAPGQGAYTEAFF. CDR3 coding DNA: TGTGCCAGCTCACTTGCTCCGGGACAGGGGGCGTACACTGAAGCTTTCTTT.